One TCR beta chain is described in this entry. This receptor's antigen is unknown. Per-base quality was not reported, and no clone a single base away is much larger than it. Reading the label with the study, this specimen's treatment or condition is: 19 received Ad26.COV2.S at low or high dose, single or two shots; 5 received placebo; per-sample allocation not given. For vaccine and placebo recipients, the sequenced repertoires came from samples collected on day 63 after the first injection. Between 29 July and 7 August 2020, Cohort 1b enrolled some 25 adults aged 18-55 years at one site in Boston, USA. As a vaccine, Ad26.COV2.S was a replication-incompetent adenovirus type 26 vector that expressed a prefusion-stabilized SARS-CoV-2 spike protein derived from the original Wuhan strain. This entry is derived from a study of Ad26.COV2.S vaccination and SARS-CoV-2 variants (dated by TCRdb to the early 2020s). About the investigation overall: Donors in the vaccine arm were drawn from COV1001, a multicentre, randomized, double-blind, placebo-controlled phase I-IIa trial testing Ad26.COV2.S in healthy adults. Ad26.COV2.S was given intramuscularly at 5x10^10 or 1x10^11 viral particles, as a single shot or as two shots 56 days apart. The specificity and breadth of SARS-CoV-2-reactive T cell receptors after Ad26.COV2.S vaccination were assessed by TCRbeta repertoire sequencing. The TCR-sequenced set comprised approximately 32 samples: some 20 Ad26.COV2.S vaccine recipients, 5 placebo recipients and 8 SARS-CoV-2 convalescent individuals. Trial participants were randomized into five groups of five: low-dose or high-dose Ad26.COV2.S given once or twice, or placebo on both occasions. Investigators remained blinded to trial group allocation during experiments and outcome assessment. What the authors observed across the whole study: After vaccination, substantial breadth of spike-specific CD8+ and CD4+ T cell responses was reported. Compared with placebo recipients, Ad26.COV2.S recipients showed higher spike-specific TCR breadth (P = 0.0014). It was noted by the authors that total T cell responses may have been underestimated by the TCR breadth and depth analyses. The study was not powered to compare responses between vaccine doses or regimens. Comparable non-spike TCR breadth was observed between vaccine and placebo recipients, consistent with only spike being contained in the vaccine.

The immunoSEQ Assay was the method used to sequence TCRbeta CDR3 regions. After extraction, genomic DNA underwent amplification by bias-controlled multiplex PCR, followed by high-throughput sequencing. The paper's processing steps were these. To quantify the absolute abundance of every unique TCRbeta CDR3 region, sequences were collapsed and filtered. Usable DNA was measured by amplifying reference genes present in all nucleated cells, and TCRbeta template counts were normalized to that usable DNA to estimate T cell fraction. Repertoire TCRs were annotated as SARS-CoV-2-specific when V gene, CDR3 amino acid sequence and J gene were exactly matched to a known reactive TCR set. The reference SARS-CoV-2 TCR set came from MIRA and was filtered for enrichment in COVID-19-positive ImmuneCODE repertoires, removing public or cross-reactive TCRs. Based on the MIRA antigens, annotated TCRs were further analysed at the level of specific ORF or position within ORF. Depth was the summed frequency of annotated unique rearrangements, while breadth was defined as annotated unique rearrangements over total unique productive rearrangements. TCR breadth was compared between groups using two-sided Wilcoxon rank-sum tests. TCRdb limited this immuneACCESS table to in-frame rearrangements with V and J called. A share of clones is missing; checked studies link under half to unresolved V genes, and the rest is unexplained. V and J calls and clone size come straight from that table; D and trimming were deduced from the DNA. In all, the sample holds more than 300,000 clones, and approximately 90% of those were seen once. Roughly 6% of the sample belongs to the ten largest clones.

Counted from cysteine to phenylalanine, this CDR3 has 17 amino acids. Only the CDR3 part of the read is kept: 51 bases, read in frame from the first base. Relative to germline, V is missing 3 bases and J is missing 0 bases, with 5 bases of the junction outside any gene match. Taken from the germline V gene (reference sequence), the CDR1 and CDR2 loops are LNHDA and SQIVND. The receptor was derived from a person aged 18-65 years who received the Ad26.COV2.S COVID-19 vaccine or a placebo. Here the chain combines TRBV19 and TRBJ1-5, with 10 bases in between that match TRBD1. This sample comprised peripheral blood, obtained in a trial of Ad26.COV2.S vaccine versus placebo. The DNA reads TGTGCCAGTAGTATCCCGACAGGGGGCCGTAGCAATCAGCCCCAGCATTTT. This translates into CASSIPTGGRSNQPQHF.